The 22 T cell receptor beta chains presented below share a single source sample, sequenced in a study of naive and memory T cell subsets. Amplification of ligated cDNA took four PCR rounds with SP2 and nested alpha and beta constant primers. MiXCR, applied by TCRdb to the 5' RACE reads, yields one record per CDR3 protein. The sample shows 55,000 to 65,000 distinct CDR3 sequences, around 8% of them seen only once. The library had UMIs added by 3' ligation of an oligonucleotide to TCR cDNA. These receptors all come from a female donor in good health.

Only a few counts were recorded for this clonotype. The gene calls are TRBV6-1 and TRBJ2-1; 8 nucleotides match TRBD1. The trim removed 5 bases at V and 4 bases at J, leaving 1 base unmatched. Per germline, CDR1 MNHNS and CDR2 SASEGT. The CDR3 totals 13 residues. As DNA, the CDR3 is TGTGCCAGCAGTCGGGACAGGTACAATGAGCAGTTCTTC. Its translation: CASSRDRYNEQFF.

This clonotype turned up a few times. This rearrangement joins TRBV5-1 to TRBJ2-7, with 12 positions matching TRBD2. Germline V CDR1 and CDR2: SGHRS, YFSETQ. V trimming: 2 bases; J trimming: 6 bases; junction bases outside the gene matches: 6. The CDR3 spans 15 residues. The CDR3 here is CASSFLTSGSSEQYF. Written as DNA, the CDR3 is TGCGCCAGCAGCTTCTTGACTAGCGGGAGTAGCGAGCAGTACTTC.

The chain links TRBV9 to TRBJ1-1; D remains unclear. Trimming took off 0 bases at V and 3 bases at J, with 6 bases between the two ends. Germline V lookup: CDR1 SGDLS, CDR2 YYNGEE. The CDR3 spans 13 residues. DNA for the CDR3: TGTGCCAGCAGCGTAGGTTCTGACACTGAAGCTTTCTTT. It is translated as CASSVGSDTEAFF.

There are a few counts of this clonotype. Its ends do not fully match the called genes, so a read error is possible. This chain connects TRBV6-1 to TRBJ1-6; D unresolved. The length of the CDR3 is 14 residues. Germline lookup yields CDR1 MNHNS and CDR2 SASEGT. Here the CDR3 reads CASSGETGTGPLHF. The CDR3 region has the DNA TGCGCCAGCAGTGGGGAGACGGGAACCGGACCCCTCCACTTT.

This clonotype was recorded many times. This rearrangement joins TRBV29-1 to TRBJ1-1, with D hard to call. CDR1 SQVTM and CDR2 ANQGSEA come from the germline V gene. This CDR3 has 12 amino acids. Deletions cut 4 bases from V and 4 bases from J, with 10 bases between. CDR3: CSVVGSSTEAFF. CDR3 sequence (DNA): TGCAGCGTTGTTGGAAGTAGCACTGAAGCTTTCTTT. Full variable domain (remainder filled in from reference TRBV29-1 and TRBJ1-1): SAVISQKPSRDICQRGTSLTIQCQVDSQVTMMFWYRQQPGQSLTLIATANQGSEATYESGFVIDKFPISRPNLTFSTLTVSNMSPEDSSIYLCSVVGSSTEAFFGQGTRLTVV.

This clonotype has a handful of counts. The chain links TRBV5-6 to TRBJ1-5, with D unresolved. CDR1 and CDR2 (germline): SGHDT, YYEEEE. CDR3 length equals 15 residues. The V end was cut by 0 bases, the J end by 1 base, with 8 bases between. The CDR3 region has the DNA TGTGCCAGCAGCTTGGATCCGACGAGCAATCAGCCCCAGCATTTT. This encodes CASSLDPTSNQPQHF.

This clonotype was recorded a few times. This chain joins TRBV29-1 and TRBJ2-1, with D possibly being TRBD1 or TRBD2 (7 bases each). The length of the CDR3 is 13 residues. Germline CDR1 SQVTM, CDR2 ANQGSEA. V was shortened by 5 bases and J by 5 bases, with 13 bases between the two germline ends. CDR3 region: CSVTQGGDNEQFF. The CDR3 region has the DNA TGCAGCGTTACGCAGGGGGGGGACAATGAGCAGTTCTTC.

V usage is TRBV19 and J usage is TRBJ1-5, with D possibly TRBD1 on 5 matching bases. With 0 bases removed from V and 1 base from J, the gap between germline ends came to 19 bases. The CDR3 contains 19 residues. CDR1 LNHDA and CDR2 SQIVND come from the germline V gene (reference sequence). The CDR3 reads CASSIDYLGPGGSNQPQHF. The CDR3 DNA reads TGTGCCAGTAGTATAGATTATTTGGGGCCGGGTGGAAGCAATCAGCCCCAGCATTTT.

This clonotype occurred many times. V gene TRBV7-8 combines with J gene TRBJ1-5; the D gene is possibly TRBD1 (6 bases). The CDR3 sequence is 15 residues long. Germline V gives CDR1 SGHVS, CDR2 FQNEAQ. V lost 6 bases and J lost 0, with 12 bases in between. The CDR3 DNA reads as TGTGCCAGCAGTCCGACAGGATATAGCAATCAGCCCCAGCATTTT. This encodes CASSPTGYSNQPQHF.

The sample holds many counts of this clonotype. The rearrangement joins TRBV6-5 to TRBJ2-3; 7 bases are a match to TRBD2. The J segment lost 9 bases and the V segment lost 0 bases, leaving 12 bases of the junction unmatched. CDR1 is MNHEY and CDR2 is SVGAGI in the germline V gene. The CDR3 consists of 16 residues. The CDR3 reads CASSYSPPPAGVTQYF. CDR3 sequence (DNA): TGTGCCAGCAGTTACTCCCCTCCCCCGGCGGGAGTGACGCAGTATTTT.

This clonotype was found many times. The chain joins TRBV18 to TRBJ1-2; no firm D call. The CDR3 has 14 amino acids. CDR1 and CDR2 from the germline V gene are KGHSH and LQKENI. Trimming pared 3 bases from V and 3 bases from J, leaving 11 bases between. CDR3 protein: CASSPRRFDYGYTF. In DNA, the CDR3 is TGTGCCAGCTCACCTCGACGTTTTGACTATGGCTACACCTTC.

V usage is TRBV9 and J usage is TRBJ2-1; 7 bases are a match to TRBD2. J was trimmed by 2 bases and V by 0 bases; bases with no gene match: 2. Per germline, CDR1 SGDLS and CDR2 YYNGEE. The CDR3 is 15 amino acids. The CDR3 protein is CASSVGGGAYNEQFF. The CDR3 DNA follows: TGTGCCAGCAGCGTAGGTGGGGGGGCCTACAATGAGCAGTTCTTC.

This clonotype was counted only a few times. V gene TRBV9 combines with J gene TRBJ2-1, with D possibly being TRBD1 or TRBD2 (5 bases each). The germline CDR1 and CDR2 sequences are SGDLS and YYNGEE. Between the trimmed V and J ends, which lost 3 bases and 8 bases, there was a span of 15 bases. The CDR3 is 14 amino acids. The CDR3 reads CASSDVIGAHEQFF. The DNA of the CDR3 is TGTGCCAGCAGCGATGTGATCGGGGCCCATGAGCAGTTCTTC.

This clonotype was counted at least ten times. The chain employs TRBV7-8 and TRBJ1-4; the D is unclear. Trimming took 2 bases from V and 4 from J, leaving 8 bases between them. The CDR3 is 14 amino acids. Looked up from germline, CDR1 is SGHVS and CDR2 is FQNEAQ. In DNA, the CDR3 is TGTGCCAGCAGCTTAAGTGACTTTAATGAAAAACTGTTTTTT. It translates to CASSLSDFNEKLFF.

The chain carries TRBV12-3 or TRBV12-4 and TRBJ2-6; 7 bases are shared with TRBD2. The V and J ends lost 3 bases and 0 bases, in that order; junction bases with no gene match: 8. The CDR3 spans 18 residues. CDR3 coding DNA: TGTGCCAGCAGTTTTGGACGGGGGGTCGACTCTGGGGCCAACGTCCTGACTTTC. Protein: CASSFGRGVDSGANVLTF.

This clonotype has a count of ten or more. The chain combines TRBV6-5 with TRBJ1-6; TRBD1 agrees at 7 bases. Germline assignment: CDR1 MNHEY and CDR2 SVGAGI. This CDR3 spans 15 amino acids. J lost 6 bases, V lost 2 bases, and 4 bases had no gene match. The CDR3, as DNA: TGTGCCAGCAGTTACGGGGACAGAAGTAATTCACCCCTCCACTTT. This gives the protein CASSYGDRSNSPLHF.

A few counts support this clonotype. The chain links TRBV10-2 to TRBJ2-3; the match to TRBD2 covers 10 bases. V lost 4 bases and J lost 2; bases outside the gene matches: 3. The germline gives CDR1 WSHSY, CDR2 SAAADI. The CDR3 sequence is 15 residues long. CDR3 bases: TGCGCCAGCAGTGGGACTAGCGGATACACAGATACGCAGTATTTT. This translates into CASSGTSGYTDTQYF.

This clonotype was observed a few times. This chain links TRBV3-1 with TRBJ1-2; 7 bases match TRBD1. The length of the CDR3 is 15 residues. The germline gives CDR1 LGHDT, CDR2 YNNKEL (reference sequence). V lost 3 bases to trimming and J lost 0 bases; unmatched junction nucleotides: 4. For the CDR3, the DNA is TGTGCCAGCAGCCACCGGGACAGATCTAACTATGGCTACACCTTC. The encoded protein is CASSHRDRSNYGYTF.

The table lists this clonotype with a few counts. The V gene is TRBV29-1, the J gene TRBJ1-2; 7 nucleotides align to TRBD1. CDR3 length equals 14 residues. Germline V gene sequence: CDR1 SQVTM, CDR2 ANQGSEA. Germline trimming cut 5 bases from V and 7 bases from J; bases unmatched to any gene: 13. CDR3 sequence reads: CSVPPDREGTGYTF. For the CDR3, the DNA is TGCAGCGTTCCACCTGACAGGGAAGGTACTGGCTACACCTTC.

This clonotype has at least ten counts. The chain recombines TRBV27 with TRBJ2-2; 7 bases are shared with TRBD2. In germline, CDR1 is MNHEY, CDR2 SMNVEV (reference sequence). This CDR3 comprises 18 residues. V trimming: 6 bases; J trimming: 6 bases; junction bases outside the gene matches: 19. CDR3 coding DNA: TGTGCCAGCAGCCAACTGGGGGGGTTGCCTGGAAGGGCCGGGGAGCTGTTTTTT. This gives the protein CASSQLGGLPGRAGELFF.

This chain joins TRBV29-1 and TRBJ1-1; possible D gene TRBD1, 5 bases. CDR3 size: 16 residues. V was cut by 0 bases and J by 0 bases, with 14 bases left in between. The V gene's germline CDR1 is SQVTM and CDR2 ANQGSEA. The chain's CDR3 is CSVEEWETEVNTEAFF. CDR3 nucleotide sequence: TGCAGCGTTGAAGAGTGGGAGACAGAAGTGAACACTGAAGCTTTCTTT.

V gene TRBV7-9 combines with J gene TRBJ2-1; 8 positions match TRBD1. V lost 1 base to trimming and J lost 7 bases; unmatched junction nucleotides: 9. The CDR3 length is 16 residues. CDR1 is SEHNR and CDR2 is FQNEAQ in the germline V gene (reference sequence). The CDR3 DNA is TGTGCCAGCAGCTTAGGCTGGGCAGGGGGCTGGAATGAGCAGTTCTTC. Its protein product is CASSLGWAGGWNEQFF.